What follows is one TCR beta chain and its context. This clone's antigen is unknown. No much larger clonotype is one base removed from it; base qualities were not supplied. Sequencer: Illumina NovaSeq 6000. TCR cDNA was synthesized by 5'RACE template switching, which introduced a universal primer site and unique molecular identifiers. cDNA synthesis was primed from both the TCR alpha and TCR beta constant segments. Library amplification involved two PCR steps, and the second step added sample barcodes and sequencing adapters. Sequencing of libraries was performed on Illumina HiSeq 2500 (2x100 bp) or NovaSeq (2x150 bp). As for the original processing: MIGEC handled demultiplexing of reads and collapsing into UMI consensus sequences, while MiXCR performed V(D)J alignment. Vaccine-responding clonotypes were defined with edgeR using replicate PBMC samples, requiring FDR below 0.01 and a log2 fold change above 5 up to day 15. Each bulk clonotype received a CD4 or CD8 identity based on whether the sequenced CD4 or CD8 repertoire contained that clonotype at higher abundance. TCRdb redid the processing of the public reads, applying fastp at Q25 and MiXCR, and retained in-frame beta chains. Rows are unified per CDR3 protein, each entry keeping the most common DNA and genes. The V and J calls and clone size are TCRdb's, not the authors'. This sample holds about 320,000 distinct CDR3 sequences; approximately 13% were observed only once. The top ten constitute around 3% of the sample.

The treatment or condition label of this sample denotes: live attenuated yellow fever vaccine strain. A standard Ficoll-Paque protocol was used to isolate PBMCs from peripheral blood. CD4 and CD8 T-cell fractions were isolated with Dynabeads CD4 and CD8 positive selection kits. TriZol was used to extract RNA from bulk PBMCs, CD4 and CD8 fractions, and dextramer-positive and dextramer-negative fractions. The data derive from a study of T cells after yellow fever vaccination (dated by TCRdb to between 2018 and 2020). Regarding the complete study: The SMART-Seq v4 Ultra Low Input RNA kit was used to prepare libraries from fractions with low cell numbers. Bulk TCR alpha and beta repertoires were sequenced longitudinally to track T-cell clones before and after primary and booster YFV17D yellow fever vaccination. Two healthy male donors, one aged 18 to 30 and one aged 30 to 40 years, made up the cohort. Blood samples were taken at several timepoints before and after primary and secondary immunization, and bulk PBMC replicates and cell subsets were isolated.

What the work shows at the level of the full study, not this receptor alone: Compared with the primary T-cell response, the secondary T-cell response was faster but weaker, reaching its peak on day 5 rather than on day 15. Computational filtering was needed because FACS-sorted repertoires could contain abundant contaminating clonotypes from the bulk population. A small share of clonotypes occurred in both CD4 and CD8 compartments, likely arising from convergent recombination. After the booster, most of the clones that had expanded following primary vaccination were detected again (just under 97% of CD4 and 80% to 90% of CD8), which suggests that memory was broadly maintained. Because the study included only two donors, the extent to which the findings can be generalized is limited.

The V and J ends are trimmed by 5 bases and 6 bases, leaving 8 bases between them. The germline V gene provides CDR1 SGHNT and CDR2 YENEEA. The CDR3 starts with the cysteine, ends with the phenylalanine, and has 12 residues. Solely the CDR3 DNA is kept, with 36 bases framed from the first base. This clonotype was sampled from a man aged 18 to 30 who received the YFV17D yellow fever vaccine. The input for sequencing was CD4+ T cells sorted from PBMCs, taken 15 days after the yellow fever booster vaccination. The chain is made from TRBV11-3 and TRBJ2-1; the D gene assignment is ambiguous. The sequenced DNA: TGTGCCAGCAGCGCCCTAGGCAATGAGCAGTTCTTC. Its protein is CASSALGNEQFF.